These 2 T cell receptor beta chains originate from one sample sequenced in a study of shared clonotypes between healthy human individuals (dated by TCRdb to about 2020). Receptor amplification or capture employed the immunoSEQ multiplex PCR assay. Imported from immuneACCESS, the table was reduced by TCRdb to in-frame sequences with V and J called. These copies leave out some clones; in studies compared against another copy, an unresolved V gene accounts for under half, and the cause of the remainder is not known. This sample has approximately 2.4 million clones in its table, and approximately 95% of those were observed once. The ten biggest clones cover 0.1% to 0.15% of the sample. Sequenced: naive CD4+ T cells sorted from blood. The label giving this sample's cell subset or site can be read as: CD45RA+ positively selected. All receptors come from a man aged 18 to 30 in good health.

This clone has more than one count but fewer than ten. Here the CDR3 reads CASREGTPSYNEQFF. CDR3 sequence (DNA): TGCGCCAGCCGGGAGGGGACTCCTTCCTACAATGAGCAGTTCTTC. The chain recombines TRBV5-1 with TRBJ2-1; 8 nucleotides match TRBD2. This CDR3 region has 15 residues. V lost 7 bases and J lost 1; bases outside the gene matches: 7. Germline V lookup: CDR1 SGHRS, CDR2 YFSETQ.

With regard to this clone: The junction and the germline gene differ at one end; a read error may be behind it. The V gene is TRBV7-7, the J gene TRBJ2-1; perhaps TRBD2 as D (5 bases). Germline V gene lookup returns CDR1 SSHAT and CDR2 FNYEAQ (reference sequence). The CDR3 is 13 residues long. CDR3 region: CASSLDEGGEQFF. The CDR3 nucleotides are TGTGCTAGCAGCCTCGATGAGGGCGGAGAGCAGTTCTTC.